This T cell receptor beta chain came from a study of response to subunit inactivated influenza vaccine. Each CDR3 protein gets one entry after TCRdb re-called the RT-PCR reads with MiXCR. This repertoire shows about 540,000 distinct CDR3 sequences, roughly a quarter found once; its top ten account for about 2.8%. V was clipped by 7 bases and J by 1 base, with 12 bases between them. This CDR3 is 13 amino acids long. Germline CDR1 is SQVTM and CDR2 is ANQGSEA. This clonotype has at least ten counts. Another study also made use of these data, one on T cells expressing NK-cell markers. Turning to that study: UMIs were included in TCR beta cDNA generated by 5'RACE template switching.

The receptor was derived from a man aged 50 to 59 who received an inactivated influenza vaccine. Sequencing used CD4+ T cells sorted from PBMCs, obtained roughly 13 days after vaccination. The chain couples TRBV29-1 to TRBJ2-3; D gene ambiguous. The CDR3 loop reads CSADPPGTDTQYF. CDR3 nucleotide sequence: TGCAGCGCGGATCCGCCTGGCACAGATACGCAGTATTTT.